The clone carrying this T cell receptor beta chain appeared a few times. The PCR employed 60 Vbeta primers together with 13 Jbeta primers. Assay: immunoSEQ multiplex PCR; the TCRdb copy retains only in-frame clones and omits some. The profile shows under 200,000 clones, about 13% of them singletons. This specimen comes from a study of cytomegalovirus exposure and HLA in healthy donors. V was clipped by 3 bases and J by 10 bases; unmatched bases: 13. The germline CDR1 and CDR2 sequences are SGHRS and YFSETQ. CDR3 size: 16 residues. The sequence was collected from a man between 45 and 60 years old in good health and CMV-seropositive. Material: PBMCs. This chain links TRBV5-1 with TRBJ2-1, with 10 bases lining up with TRBD2. In DNA form, the CDR3 reads TGCGCCAGCAGCTCTGACCCCGGGACTAGCGTGTCGGAGCAGTTCTTC. This sequence encodes CASSSDPGTSVSEQFF.